Sequencing of this T cell receptor (beta chain) was carried out in a study of Ad26.COV2.S vaccination and SARS-CoV-2 variants. Across the study: Ad26.COV2.S, an intramuscular injection, was given once or twice 56 days apart. Study results and limitations: People given the vaccine had a wider spike-specific TCR breadth than placebo recipients did.

A note on this clone: Its antigen is unknown.

TCRdb's copy holds only in-frame clones and misses some; the assay was immunoSEQ multiplex PCR. The data hold around 450,000 clones, with roughly nine tenths observed a single time. V lost 4 bases, J lost 7 bases, and 6 bases stayed unmatched. Germline V gives CDR1 MNHEY, CDR2 SVGAGI. There are 13 residues in the CDR3. Stated treatment: about 20 received Ad26.COV2.S at low or high dose, single or two shots; about 5 received placebo; per-sample allocation not given. Day 63 following the first vaccine or placebo injection was when the samples were taken. V usage is TRBV6-5 and J usage is TRBJ2-5, with 7 bases identical to TRBD2. The sequence was obtained from a person aged 18-60 years who received the Ad26.COV2.S COVID-19 vaccine or a placebo. The source was peripheral blood, collected in a trial of Ad26.COV2.S vaccine versus placebo. The chain's CDR3 is CASSSGGKRTQYF. For the CDR3, the DNA is TGTGCCAGCAGTTCGGGGGGTAAGAGGACCCAGTACTTC.